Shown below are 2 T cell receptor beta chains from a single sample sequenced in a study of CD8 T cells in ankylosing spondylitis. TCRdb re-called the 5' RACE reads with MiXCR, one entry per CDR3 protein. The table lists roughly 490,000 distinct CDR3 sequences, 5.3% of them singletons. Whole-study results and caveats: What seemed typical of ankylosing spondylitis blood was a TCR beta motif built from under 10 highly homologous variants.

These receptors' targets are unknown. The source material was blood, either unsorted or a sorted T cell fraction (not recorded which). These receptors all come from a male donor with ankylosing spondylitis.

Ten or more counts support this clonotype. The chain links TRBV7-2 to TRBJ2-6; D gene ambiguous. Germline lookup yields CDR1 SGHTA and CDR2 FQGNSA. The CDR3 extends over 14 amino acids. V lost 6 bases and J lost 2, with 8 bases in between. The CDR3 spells CASSRVAGANVLTF. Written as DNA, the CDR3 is TGTGCCAGCAGTAGAGTTGCTGGGGCCAACGTCCTGACTTTC. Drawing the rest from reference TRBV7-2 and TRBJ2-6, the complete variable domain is GAGVSQSPSNKVTEKGKDVELRCDPISGHTALYWYRQSLGQGLEFLIYFQGNSAPDKSGLPSDRFSAERTGGSVSTLTIQRTQQEDSAVYLCASSRVAGANVLTFGAGSRLTVL.

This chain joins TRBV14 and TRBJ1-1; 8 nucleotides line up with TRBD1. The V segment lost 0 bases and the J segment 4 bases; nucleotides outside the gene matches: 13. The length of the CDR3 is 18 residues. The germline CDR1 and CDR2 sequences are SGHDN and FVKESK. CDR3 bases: TGTGCCAGCAGCCAAGATTGGGATCGACAGGGGAGGGCCACTGAAGCTTTCTTT. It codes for CASSQDWDRQGRATEAFF.